Listed here are 18 T cell receptor beta chains from one sample, sequenced in a study of blood T cells in healthy people across ages (dated by TCRdb to between 2015 and 2016). Preparation of the library involved 5' RACE. The run used an Illumina HiSeq 2500. A second PCR of roughly 6 to 11 cycles was run with a J-beta primer mix and a sample-barcoded 5' primer. Starting from the raw public reads, TCRdb applied fastp trimming at Q25, assembled clones with MiXCR and retained in-frame beta chains. Each entry merges the rows of one CDR3 protein and shows their most common DNA and genes. This sample gives 600,000 or so distinct CDR3 sequences in total; around 31% of them show up just once. Clones ranked in the top ten supply about a sixth of the sample. Material: blood. The receptors stem from a woman of 80 years or more in good health.

At least ten counts were recorded for this clonotype. This chain uses TRBV6-2 or TRBV6-3 with TRBJ1-1; unclear D gene. From germline, CDR1 is MNHEY and CDR2 SVGEGT. The CDR3 loop spans 12 amino acids. Trimming cost V 2 bases and J 8 bases, with 9 bases left between them. The CDR3 loop reads CASSYNGREAFF. In DNA form, the CDR3 reads TGTGCCAGCAGTTACAACGGCAGGGAAGCTTTCTTT.

This clonotype was counted at least ten times. The chain has TRBV6-2 or TRBV6-3 and TRBJ2-1; weak D call: TRBD2 (6 bases). Germline V gene sequence: CDR1 MNHEY, CDR2 SVGEGT. V was trimmed by 7 bases and J by 3 bases, leaving 25 bases between them. The CDR3 runs 18 residues. CDR3 amino acids: CASTSRVGGLAVYNEQFF. The CDR3 DNA reads TGTGCCAGCACTTCGAGGGTGGGAGGACTCGCAGTCTACAATGAGCAGTTCTTC.

Only a few counts were recorded for this clonotype. This clone may be a read error of a much larger clone one base away. J is TRBJ1-6 and V is TRBV20-1, with D unresolved. Germline CDR1 is DFQATT and CDR2 is SNEGSKA (reference sequence). The CDR3 totals 17 residues. Trimming removed 4 bases at V and 0 bases at J, with 16 bases between. DNA of the CDR3: TGCAGTGCTACTTCCCGGAACTCCAACTCCTATAATTCACCCCTCCACTTT. Its translation: CSATSRNSNSYNSPLHF.

About this clonotype itself: A read error may be the cause here, since a much bigger clone is one base away. The gene calls are TRBV7-2 and TRBJ2-5; D gene uncertain. The CDR3 length is 13 residues. Trimming took 5 bases from V and 11 from J, leaving 18 bases between them. From germline, CDR1 is SGHTA and CDR2 FQGNSA. CDR3 region: CASSLINGNEQYF. CDR3 DNA: TGTGCCAGCAGCCTCATAAATGGCAATGAGCAGTACTTC.

This clonotype was observed at least ten times. The gene calls are TRBV28 and TRBJ2-6, with D perhaps matching TRBD1 (6 bases). This CDR3 has 16 residues. The V gene's germline CDR1 is MDHEN and CDR2 SYDVKM. V lost 8 bases and J lost 0, with 14 bases in between. In DNA form, the CDR3 reads TGTGCCAGCGGACCCAGCAGGGGCTCTGGGGCCAACGTCCTGACTTTC. As protein: CASGPSRGSGANVLTF.

The J gene is TRBJ1-2, the V gene TRBV5-1, with 10 bases matching TRBD1. This CDR3 region has 17 residues. The trim removed 4 bases at V and 0 bases at J, leaving 9 bases unmatched. Looked up from germline, CDR1 is SGHRS and CDR2 is YFSETQ. CDR3 region: CASSVGTGARANYGYTF. The CDR3 DNA reads TGCGCCAGCAGCGTCGGGACAGGGGCCAGAGCTAACTATGGCTACACCTTC.

This clonotype was recorded many times. CDR3 in DNA: TGTGCCAGCAGCTTATCCGCGCCCTGGGGCTACACCTTC. Translated: CASSLSAPWGYTF. The V and J genes are TRBV7-9 and TRBJ1-2; D call uncertain. Trimming stripped 2 bases from V and 8 bases from J, with 12 bases between. CDR3 length equals 13 residues. Germline CDR1 is SEHNR and CDR2 is FQNEAQ (reference sequence). Drawing the rest from reference TRBV7-9 and TRBJ1-2, the complete variable domain is DTGVSQNPRHKITKRGQNVTFRCDPISEHNRLYWYRQTLGQGPEFLTYFQNEAQLEKSRLLSDRFSAERPKGSFSTLEIQRTEQGDSAMYLCASSLSAPWGYTFGSGTRLTVV.

This clonotype occurred a few times. J is TRBJ2-7 and V is TRBV3-1, with D possibly TRBD2 on 6 matching bases. The CDR3 is 15 residues long. Germline values: CDR1 LGHDT, CDR2 YNNKEL (reference sequence). With 4 bases removed from V and 7 bases from J, the gap between germline ends came to 20 bases. The CDR3: CASSPLRDSLGEQYF. For the CDR3, the DNA is TGTGCCAGCAGCCCCCTAAGGGACTCGCTCGGGGAGCAGTACTTC.

This clonotype was seen ten or more times. The chain recombines TRBV20-1 with TRBJ1-5, with 8 bases identical to TRBD1. V was clipped by 6 bases and J by 2 bases; unmatched bases: 12. The CDR3 extends over 16 amino acids. CDR1 and CDR2 (germline): DFQATT, SNEGSKA (reference sequence). This CDR3 is CSANGQGGLGNQPQHF. CDR3 sequence (DNA): TGCAGTGCAAATGGACAGGGCGGTTTGGGCAATCAGCCCCAGCATTTT.

There are many counts of this clonotype. This chain connects TRBV9 to TRBJ2-7; D may match TRBD1 or TRBD2 (5 bases each). The CDR3 is made up of 14 amino acids. V lost 0 bases and J 5 bases, leaving 12 bases between the germline ends. Germline lookup yields CDR1 SGDLS and CDR2 YYNGEE. The CDR3 loop reads CASSVGLGPNEQYF. CDR3 DNA sequence: TGTGCCAGCAGCGTAGGGTTGGGACCAAACGAGCAGTACTTC. Looking up the rest from reference TRBV9 and TRBJ2-7 gives the full variable domain: DSGVTQTPKHLITATGQRVTLRCSPRSGDLSVYWYQQSLDQGLQFLIQYYNGEERAKGNILERFSAQQFPDLHSELNLSSLELGDSALYFCASSVGLGPNEQYFGPGTRLTVT.

The chain has TRBV28 and TRBJ2-7; unclear D gene. The DNA end is a closer match to TRBJ2-5, so the J assignment may be wrong. Germline V gene sequence: CDR1 MDHEN, CDR2 SYDVKM. This CDR3 is 14 amino acids long. CDR3 sequence (DNA): TGTGCCAGCAGTTTATTAGTGGCTCGGGAGACCCAGTACTTC. This gives the protein CASSLLVARETQYF.

With regard to this clonotype: Being one base from a much bigger clone, this may be a read error. V and J are TRBV20-1 and TRBJ2-3, with no clear D. The CDR3 length is 15 residues. The germline V gene encodes CDR1 DFQATT and CDR2 SNEGSKA (reference sequence). Trimming pared 8 bases from V and 0 bases from J, leaving 18 bases between. In DNA form, the CDR3 reads TGCAGTACAAAACGGACCCATACTAGCACAGATACGCAGTATTTT. It is translated as CSTKRTHTSTDTQYF.

The chain's CDR3 is CASSWGQWNEQFF. The DNA for the CDR3 is TGTGCCAGCAGTTGGGGACAGTGGAATGAGCAGTTCTTC. The chain is built from TRBV6-2 or TRBV6-3 and TRBJ2-1; 7 nucleotides align to TRBD1. The CDR3 is made up of 13 amino acids. Germline assignment: CDR1 MNHEY and CDR2 SVGEGT. Trimming removed 4 bases from V and 7 bases from J; junction bases left unmatched: 4.

This clonotype occurred a few times. The chain uses TRBV4-3 and TRBJ2-5, with TRBD1 matching 7 bases. V trimming: 1 base; J trimming: 11 bases; junction bases outside the gene matches: 13. This CDR3 region has 15 residues. The germline V gene has CDR1 LGHNA and CDR2 YSLEER. CDR3 sequence reads: CASSQGGDRAHEQYF. Here the CDR3 DNA reads TGCGCCAGCAGCCAAGGTGGAGACAGGGCTCATGAGCAGTACTTC.

Points on this clonotype: It may be a read error: a sequence one base away is much more abundant. The CDR3, as DNA: TGTGCCAGCAGCGTAGCCCGGGGGGGCAGGGAGACCCAGTACTTC. Protein product: CASSVARGGRETQYF. V and J are TRBV9 and TRBJ2-5; 8 nucleotides align to TRBD2. With V trimmed by 0 bases and J by 5 bases, 6 bases remained unmatched. From germline, CDR1 is SGDLS and CDR2 YYNGEE. This CDR3 contains 15 residues.

The table lists this clonotype with many counts. This may stem from a read error, because a much larger clone lies one nucleotide away. The chain employs TRBV29-1 and TRBJ2-5; D unresolved. CDR3 length equals 11 residues. CDR1 SQVTM and CDR2 ANQGSEA come from the germline V gene. The CDR3 nucleotides read TGCAGCGCAACGCACATAGAGGCCCAGTACTTC. Protein: CSATHIEAQYF.

The genes are TRBV3-1 and TRBJ1-5; 7 bases align to TRBD1. The CDR3 is 14 residues long. Germline values: CDR1 LGHDT, CDR2 YNNKEL (reference sequence). V shed 4 bases, J shed 3 bases, and the junction held 3 bases outside the gene matches. This chain's CDR3 is CASSRGQDNQPQHF. The CDR3 nucleotides are TGTGCCAGCAGCCGCGGACAGGACAATCAGCCCCAGCATTTT.

The V gene is TRBV30, the J gene TRBJ1-2, with unresolved D. V lost 5 bases to trimming and J lost 2 bases, with 12 bases between them. CDR1 is GTSNPN and CDR2 is SVGIG in the germline V gene (reference sequence). The CDR3 extends over 13 amino acids. DNA for the CDR3: TGTGCCTGGGACCAGCCAATGAACTATGGCTACACCTTC. Protein: CAWDQPMNYGYTF.